Listed below are T cell receptor beta chains from one sample, sequenced in a study of cytomegalovirus exposure and HLA in healthy donors. TCRdb's table, derived via immunoSEQ multiplex PCR, lists solely in-frame clones and lacks some. The table has some 140,000 clones, 70% to 85% seen once; the top ten hold around 1.9%. Sequenced sample: PBMCs. These receptors all stem from a man in his thirties or forties in good health and CMV-seronegative. The CDR3 runs from the conserved cysteine through the conserved F or W. D genes are given only for firm matches. Clone size is given for some rows only: seen once, a few or many times, or a class if the clone is expanded.

j_call clone_size d_call v_call cdr3_nt cdr3_aa
TRBJ2-5 few - TRBV7-9 TGTTCCAGCAGCTTGGCCCAAGAGACCCAGTACTTC CSSSLAQETQYF
TRBJ2-6 - - TRBV10-2 TGCGCCAGCAGTGAGGAAGAGGGGGGGGCTGGGGCCAACGTCCTGCCTTTC CASSEEEGGAGANVLPF
TRBJ2-3 - - TRBV5-1 TGCGCCAGCAGCTTCTCGGGGGTGCAGTATTTT CASSFSGVQYF
TRBJ1-1 - - TRBV30 TGTGCCTGGACCAACTGGGCAGGGGAAGACACTGAAGCTTTCTTT CAWTNWAGEDTEAFF
TRBJ1-5 - - TRBV7-9 TGTGCCAGCAGCTTAGACGTTCGGAATCAGCCCCAGCATTTT CASSLDVRNQPQHF
TRBJ2-7 few TRBD2 TRBV2 TGTGCCTGTCTTCAGGGAGGGGTCTGTGACCAGTACTTC CACLQGGVCDQYF
TRBJ1-1 - - TRBV7-8 TGTGCCAGCAGTCAACAGGGTGTAAGGACTGAAGCTTTCTTT CASSQQGVRTEAFF
TRBJ2-5 - - TRBV18 TGTGCCAGCTCGCTCGGACAGCTACAAGAGACCCAGTACTTC CASSLGQLQETQYF
TRBJ2-2 - - TRBV2 TGTGCCAGCAGTGAACGGGGCACCGGGGAGCTGTTTTTT CASSERGTGELFF
TRBJ1-1 few TRBD1 TRBV28 TGTGCCAGCAGACCCGGGGACAGGGGGCTAGTGGGGACTGAAGCTTTCTTT CASRPGDRGLVGTEAFF
TRBJ1-3 - - TRBV30 TGTGCCTGGAGTGCCCCTGGGCTCTCTGGAAACACCATATATTTT CAWSAPGLSGNTIYF
TRBJ2-5 - - TRBV5-5 TGTGCCAGCAGCTTGACGGTCAAAGAGACCCAGTACTTC CASSLTVKETQYF
TRBJ1-3 - - TRBV7-9 TGTGCCAGCAGCCAAGGCCCTGCGGAGGTTCCCTCTGGAAACACCATATATTTT CASSQGPAEVPSGNTIYF
TRBJ2-1 - - TRBV18 TGTGCCAGCTCACCCGGAGGGTACAATGAGCAGTTCTTC CASSPGGYNEQFF
TRBJ2-2 - - TRBV7-2 TGTGCCAGCACAACAGAGATTGGTGGGGAGCTGTTTTTT CASTTEIGGELFF
TRBJ2-2 - - TRBV4-3 TGCGCCAGCAGCCAACGGGGGGCGACCGGGGAGCTGTTTTTT CASSQRGATGELFF
TRBJ1-6 - TRBD1 TRBV18 TGTGCCAGCTCACCAAGAAACCTTGGACAGGAGCTCACCTTGGGCAATTCACCCCTCCACTTT CASSPRNLGQELTLGNSPLHF
TRBJ2-3 once - TRBV7-2 TGTGCCAGCAGCTTGGCGGGACTCACAGATACGCAGTATTTT CASSLAGLTDTQYF
TRBJ2-2 - TRBD1 TRBV5-1 TGCGCCAGCAGCTTGGGGACAGGGTTGGGCACCGGGGAGCTGTTTTTT CASSLGTGLGTGELFF
TRBJ2-7 few - TRBV5-4 TGTGCCAGCAGCTTGGCGGCAAGCGCCGGATACTACGAGCAGTACTTC CASSLAASAGYYEQYF
TRBJ1-1 - - TRBV5-1 TGCGCCAGCAGCTTGGCTTCTGGGCTGGGCACTGAAGCTTTCTTT CASSLASGLGTEAFF
TRBJ2-2 - - TRBV11-2 TGTGCCAGCAGCTTAGATCAGGGCAGGGAGCTGTTTTTT CASSLDQGRELFF
TRBJ2-7 - TRBD1 TRBV29-1 TGCAGCGTGAAGACAGGGATCTACGAGCAGTACTTC CSVKTGIYEQYF
TRBJ2-1 - - TRBV4-2 TGTGCCAGCAGCCACGAGGAACCCAATGAGCAGTTCTTC CASSHEEPNEQFF
TRBJ1-4 - TRBD1 TRBV27 TGTGCCAGCAGTTTATCGGGGACAGCGTTTTTAACAACTAATGAAAAACTGTTTTTT CASSLSGTAFLTTNEKLFF